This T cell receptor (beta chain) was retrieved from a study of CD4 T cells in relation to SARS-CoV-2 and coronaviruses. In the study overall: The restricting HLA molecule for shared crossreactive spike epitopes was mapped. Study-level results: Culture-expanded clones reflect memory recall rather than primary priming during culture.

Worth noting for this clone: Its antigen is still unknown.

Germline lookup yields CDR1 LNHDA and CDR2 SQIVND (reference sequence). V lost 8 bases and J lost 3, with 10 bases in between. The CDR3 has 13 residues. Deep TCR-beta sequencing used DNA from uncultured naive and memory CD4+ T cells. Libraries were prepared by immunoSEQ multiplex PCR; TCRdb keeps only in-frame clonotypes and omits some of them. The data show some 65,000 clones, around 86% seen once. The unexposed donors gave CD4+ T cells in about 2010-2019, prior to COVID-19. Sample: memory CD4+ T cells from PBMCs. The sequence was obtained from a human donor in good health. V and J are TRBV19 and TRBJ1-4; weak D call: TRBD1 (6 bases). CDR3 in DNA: TGTGCCAGTTCGACAGGTTCTAATGAAAAACTGTTTTTT. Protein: CASSTGSNEKLFF. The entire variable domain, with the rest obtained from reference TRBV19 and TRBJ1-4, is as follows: DGGITQSPKYLFRKEGQNVTLSCEQNLNHDAMYWYRQDPGQGLRLIYYSQIVNDFQKGDIAEGYSVSREKKESFPLTVTSAQKNPTAFYLCASSTGSNEKLFFGSGTQLSVL.